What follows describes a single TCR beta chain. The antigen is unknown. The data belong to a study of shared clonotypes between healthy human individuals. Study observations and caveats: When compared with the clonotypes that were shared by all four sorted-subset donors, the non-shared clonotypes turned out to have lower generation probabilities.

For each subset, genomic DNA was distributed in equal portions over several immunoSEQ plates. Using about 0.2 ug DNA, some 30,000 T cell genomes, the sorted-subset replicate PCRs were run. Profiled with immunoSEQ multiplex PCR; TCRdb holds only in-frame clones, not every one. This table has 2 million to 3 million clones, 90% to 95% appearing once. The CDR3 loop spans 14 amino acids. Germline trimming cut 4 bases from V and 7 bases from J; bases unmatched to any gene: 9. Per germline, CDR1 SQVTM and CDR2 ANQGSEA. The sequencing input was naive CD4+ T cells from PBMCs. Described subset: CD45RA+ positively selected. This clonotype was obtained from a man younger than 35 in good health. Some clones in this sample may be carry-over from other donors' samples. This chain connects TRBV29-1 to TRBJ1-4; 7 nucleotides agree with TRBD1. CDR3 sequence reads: CSVGHRGNSEKLFF. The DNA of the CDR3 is TGCAGCGTTGGCCACAGGGGCAACAGTGAAAAACTGTTTTTT.